The 4 T cell receptor beta chains in this list originate from one sample, sequenced in a study of T cells after yellow fever vaccination. TCRdb used MiXCR to reprocess the 5' RACE reads, holding one entry per CDR3 protein. The sample has 170,000 or so distinct CDR3 sequences; around 9.3% are singletons. The sequenced sample was CD8+ T cells sorted from PBMCs, obtained 45 days after the yellow fever booster vaccination. Receptor source: a man aged 18 to 29 who received the YFV17D yellow fever vaccine.

The table lists this clonotype with a few counts. The rearrangement links TRBV27 to TRBJ2-3; no clear D. The CDR3 contains 16 residues. Looked up from germline, CDR1 is MNHEY and CDR2 is SMNVEV (reference sequence). With 0 bases removed from V and 0 bases from J, the gap between germline ends came to 10 bases. CDR3 DNA: TGTGCCAGCAGTTTATCGTACGCCACTAGCACAGATACGCAGTATTTT. Encoded protein: CASSLSYATSTDTQYF.

V and J are TRBV7-6 and TRBJ2-7; 12 bases line up with TRBD2. V was pared by 1 base and J by 4 bases, with 8 bases of the junction left unmatched. This CDR3 is built from 17 residues. Germline V CDR1 and CDR2: SGHVS, FNYEAQ. The CDR3 sequence is CASSLVLAGGLQYEQYF. CDR3 sequence (DNA): TGTGCCAGCAGCTTAGTTCTAGCGGGGGGGCTTCAATACGAGCAGTACTTC.

This clonotype occurred many times. The rearrangement joins TRBV28 to TRBJ2-5, with TRBD2 matching over 8 bases. Trimming at V came to 6 bases and at J to 4 bases, leaving 10 bases not matched to a gene. The CDR3 consists of 15 residues. Germline CDR1 is MDHEN and CDR2 is SYDVKM. Here the CDR3 reads CASRVGGGSIETQYF. Written as DNA, the CDR3 is TGTGCCAGCAGAGTTGGCGGGGGGTCAATAGAGACCCAGTACTTC.

This chain uses TRBV4-1 with TRBJ2-7; D gene unclear. V was shortened by 0 bases and J by 2 bases, with 11 bases between the two germline ends. Germline CDR1 is MGHRA and CDR2 is YSYEKL. This CDR3 comprises 15 residues. The CDR3 reads CASSQEQYSAYEQYF. In nucleotides, the CDR3 is TGCGCCAGCAGCCAAGAACAGTACAGCGCCTACGAGCAGTACTTC.